What follows are 19 T cell receptor beta chains derived from one specimen sequenced in a study of cytomegalovirus exposure and HLA in healthy donors. Use of 60 Vbeta and 13 Jbeta primers characterized the PCR. Data came from immunoSEQ multiplex PCR; TCRdb stores just in-frame clones and leaves some out. The sample records approximately 190,000 clones, more than 75% being singletons. Material for sequencing was PBMCs. Receptors were obtained from a young man in good health and CMV-seronegative.

This chain links TRBV7-8 with TRBJ2-7, with 11 nucleotides matching TRBD2. Germline lookup yields CDR1 SGHVS and CDR2 FQNEAQ. The V segment lost 1 base and the J segment 4 bases; nucleotides outside the gene matches: 0. This CDR3 is built from 14 residues. For the CDR3, the DNA is TGTGCCAGCAGCTTAGGACTAGCGGGATACGAGCAGTACTTC. Encoded protein: CASSLGLAGYEQYF.

The chain is built from TRBV6-6 and TRBJ2-3; D might be TRBD2 (6 bases). This CDR3 has 15 residues. Trimming shortened V by 6 bases and J by 0 bases, and 13 bases separated the two germline ends. CDR1 is MNHNY, CDR2 SVGAGI, per germline (reference sequence). This chain's CDR3 is CASRDSGTSTDTQYF. CDR3 in DNA: TGTGCCAGCAGGGACTCCGGGACTAGCACAGATACGCAGTATTTT.

The rearrangement links TRBV19 to TRBJ2-7, with 8 bases that match TRBD1. The CDR3 has 16 residues. Germline V gene lookup returns CDR1 LNHDA and CDR2 SQIVND (reference sequence). V was pared by 4 bases and J by 6 bases, with 14 bases of the junction left unmatched. CDR3 bases: TGTGCCAGTAGTAGCCGGGTGACAGGGGTTCATGGCGAGCAGTACTTC. Its protein is CASSSRVTGVHGEQYF.

CDR3 residues: CASSRGSTYEQYF. For the CDR3, the DNA is TGTGCCAGCAGTAGGGGCAGTACCTACGAGCAGTACTTC. The V gene is TRBV28, the J gene TRBJ2-7; D perhaps matches TRBD1 (5 bases). The CDR3 is 13 amino acids. V was pared by 5 bases and J by 2 bases, with 10 bases between. CDR1 MDHEN and CDR2 SYDVKM come from the germline V gene.

The rearrangement uses TRBV28 and TRBJ1-5; D might be TRBD1 (6 bases). The CDR3 is 14 amino acids. Germline values: CDR1 MDHEN, CDR2 SYDVKM. The V end was cut by 5 bases, the J end by 7 bases, with 15 bases between. Here the CDR3 reads CASSPGSGVQPQHF. CDR3 nucleotides: TGTGCCAGCAGTCCCGGATCAGGGGTACAGCCCCAGCATTTT.

The J gene is TRBJ2-5, the V gene TRBV15, with 12 bases that match TRBD2. The ends lost 5 bases at V and 4 bases at J; junction bases unmatched: 5. This CDR3 is built from 15 residues. The V gene's germline CDR1 is LNHNV and CDR2 YYDKDF (reference sequence). The CDR3 DNA sequence: TGTGCCACCAGCGTAAGACTAGCGGGAGTAGAGACCCAGTACTTC. This codes for CATSVRLAGVETQYF.

Of note for this clone: The same CDR3 is also encoded by other DNA sequences in this sample. CDR3 sequence reads: CASSFGGLAKGETQYF. The CDR3 DNA sequence: TGTGCCAGCAGCTTCGGGGGACTAGCAAAGGGGGAGACCCAGTACTTC. The chain recombines TRBV7-9 with TRBJ2-5; 9 bases align to TRBD2. J gave up 5 bases and V 3 bases, and 10 bases lay outside the gene matches. CDR3 size: 16 residues. Germline V gene lookup returns CDR1 SEHNR and CDR2 FQNEAQ (reference sequence).

This clone was counted only a few times. The rearrangement joins TRBV4-1 to TRBJ2-5, with 11 bases that match TRBD2. The germline V gene encodes CDR1 MGHRA and CDR2 YSYEKL. Trimming took 4 bases from V and 5 from J; bases not matched to a gene: 15. CDR3 size: 18 residues. CDR3 coding DNA: TGCGCCAGCAGCCTTCACTCGGGGCTAGCGGGAGGCTGGGAGACCCAGTACTTC. Its translation: CASSLHSGLAGGWETQYF.

The chain carries TRBV19 and TRBJ1-5; 9 bases agree with TRBD1. J lost 4 bases, V lost 7 bases, and 11 bases had no gene match. The CDR3 loop spans 16 amino acids. CDR1 is LNHDA, CDR2 SQIVND, per germline (reference sequence). The CDR3 DNA is TGTGCCAGTAAGGAACAGGGGGCCCCGAGTAATCAGCCCCAGCATTTT. It codes for CASKEQGAPSNQPQHF.

The V and J genes are TRBV7-8 and TRBJ1-5; the D is unclear. Trimming took off 1 base at V and 4 bases at J, with 8 bases between the two ends. CDR1 is SGHVS, CDR2 FQNEAQ, per germline. This CDR3 has 14 amino acids. CDR3 region: CASSLEFRNQPQHF. CDR3 sequence (DNA): TGTGCCAGCAGCTTAGAGTTTCGGAATCAGCCCCAGCATTTT.

The chain is built from TRBV18 and TRBJ1-5; the match to TRBD1 covers 7 bases. There are 15 residues in the CDR3. Germline CDR1 reads KGHSH; CDR2 reads LQKENI. V dropped 3 bases and J dropped 0; count of bases not matched to a gene: 2. This chain's CDR3 is CASSPGQYSNQPQHF. As DNA, the CDR3 is TGTGCCAGCTCACCGGGACAGTATAGCAATCAGCCCCAGCATTTT.

This clone was detected a few times. The chain combines TRBV5-1 with TRBJ1-2, with 7 nucleotides matching TRBD1. This CDR3 spans 13 amino acids. Germline assignment: CDR1 SGHRS and CDR2 YFSETQ. Trimming cost V 3 bases and J 7 bases; bases outside gene matches: 6. CDR3 residues: CASSYGQDPGYTF. The DNA of the CDR3 is TGCGCCAGCAGCTACGGACAGGACCCTGGCTACACCTTC.

CDR3 nucleotide sequence: TGCGCCAGCAGCTTGTTAGCCTCGGCTAGCGGGATGCTTGAGGAGCAGTACTTC. Protein: CASSLLASASGMLEEQYF. V is TRBV5-1 and J is TRBJ2-7; 9 nucleotides match TRBD2. CDR3 length equals 18 residues. The germline V gene has CDR1 SGHRS and CDR2 YFSETQ. The ends lost 1 base at V and 7 bases at J; junction bases unmatched: 18. Complete variable domain (other parts from reference TRBV5-1 and TRBJ2-7): KAGVTQTPRYLIKTRGQQVTLSCSPISGHRSVSWYQQTPGQGLQFLFEYFSETQRNKGNFPGRFSGRQFSNSRSEMNVSTLELGDSALYLCASSLLASASGMLEEQYFGPGTRLTVT.

A few counts support this clone. The CDR3 DNA reads as TGTGCCGGACGGGCCGGGACTAGCGGGGATAATGAGCAGTTCTTC. Its translation: CAGRAGTSGDNEQFF. This chain connects TRBV2 to TRBJ2-1; TRBD2 matches at 13 bases. Trimming cost V 11 bases and J 7 bases; bases outside gene matches: 11. The length of the CDR3 is 15 residues. The germline V gene encodes CDR1 SNHLY and CDR2 FYNNEI.

The chain is built from TRBV5-1 and TRBJ2-5, with TRBD2 matching 10 bases. V shed 3 bases and J 5 bases; nucleotides not matched to a gene: 7. Germline CDR1 reads SGHRS; CDR2 reads YFSETQ. The CDR3 covers 15 residues. In DNA form, the CDR3 reads TGCGCCAGCAGCTACACAGCGGGGGGGCTCGAGACCCAGTACTTC. Translating it yields CASSYTAGGLETQYF. The complete variable domain, with remaining parts taken from reference TRBV5-1 and TRBJ2-5, reads KAGVTQTPRYLIKTRGQQVTLSCSPISGHRSVSWYQQTPGQGLQFLFEYFSETQRNKGNFPGRFSGRQFSNSRSEMNVSTLELGDSALYLCASSYTAGGLETQYFGPGTRLLVL.

The V call is TRBV19, the J call TRBJ1-6; a possible D gene is TRBD1 (6 bases). There are 14 residues in the CDR3. CDR1 LNHDA and CDR2 SQIVND come from the germline V gene (reference sequence). Trimming took 3 bases from V and 6 from J, leaving 9 bases between them. Written as DNA, the CDR3 is TGTGCCAGTAGTATCGGCAGGGGTAATTCACCCCTCCACTTT. Translating it yields CASSIGRGNSPLHF.

This clone showed up just a few times. In DNA form, the CDR3 reads TGTGCCAGCAGTTACTCTGGGACAGATGATCAGCCCCAGCATTTT. It translates to CASSYSGTDDQPQHF. V usage is TRBV6-5 and J usage is TRBJ1-5; 7 positions agree with TRBD1. Looked up from germline, CDR1 is MNHEY and CDR2 is SVGAGI. Trimming removed 0 bases from V and 5 bases from J; junction bases left unmatched: 4. This CDR3 is 15 amino acids long.

The chain couples TRBV7-9 to TRBJ2-1; 8 positions agree with TRBD1. The CDR3 consists of 14 residues. The ends lost 6 bases at V and 2 bases at J; junction bases unmatched: 3. The germline V gene encodes CDR1 SEHNR and CDR2 FQNEAQ (reference sequence). Here the CDR3 DNA reads TGTGCCAGCAGTCCAGGGGGCGCCTACAATGAGCAGTTCTTC. It encodes CASSPGGAYNEQFF. Using reference TRBV7-9 and TRBJ2-1 for the parts outside the CDR3, the full variable domain is DTGVSQNPRHKITKRGQNVTFRCDPISEHNRLYWYRQTLGQGPEFLTYFQNEAQLEKSRLLSDRFSAERPKGSFSTLEIQRTEQGDSAMYLCASSPGGAYNEQFFGPGTRLTVL.

V and J are TRBV27 and TRBJ2-2; TRBD2 agrees at 13 bases. The V gene end was trimmed by 5 bases and the J gene end by 1 base; junction bases not matched to a gene: 10. The length of the CDR3 is 19 residues. Germline-derived CDR1 and CDR2 are MNHEY and SMNVEV (reference sequence). For the CDR3, the DNA is TGTGCCAGCAGTCGGACTAGCGGGAGACGTGGGGGGAACACCGGGGAGCTGTTTTTT. Translating it yields CASSRTSGRRGGNTGELFF.